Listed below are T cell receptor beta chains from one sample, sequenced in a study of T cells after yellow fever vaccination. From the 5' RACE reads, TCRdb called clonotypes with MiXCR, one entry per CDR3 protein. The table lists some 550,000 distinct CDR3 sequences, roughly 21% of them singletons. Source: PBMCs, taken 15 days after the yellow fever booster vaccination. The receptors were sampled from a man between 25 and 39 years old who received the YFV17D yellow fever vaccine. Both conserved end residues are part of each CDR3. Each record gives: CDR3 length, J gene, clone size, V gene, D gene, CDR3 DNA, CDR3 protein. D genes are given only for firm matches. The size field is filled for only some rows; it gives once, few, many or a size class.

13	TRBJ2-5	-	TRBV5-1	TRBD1	TGCGCCAGCAGCATTGACAGGGAGGAGACCCAGTACTTC	CASSIDREETQYF
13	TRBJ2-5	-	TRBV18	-	TGTGCCAGCTCGGGACTCGGGGAGGAGACCCAGTACTTC	CASSGLGEETQYF
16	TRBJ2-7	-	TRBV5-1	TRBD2	TGCGCCAGCAGCCTGGAAAAGACTAGCGGAGCGTACGAGCAGTACTTC	CASSLEKTSGAYEQYF
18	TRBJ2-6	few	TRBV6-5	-	TGTGCCAGCAGTTACTCGAGGGGACTGATCTCTGGGGCCAACGTCCTGACTTTC	CASSYSRGLISGANVLTF
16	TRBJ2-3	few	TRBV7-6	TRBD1	TGTGCCAGCAGCTTAAAGAACAGGGGGCAGGGAGATACGCAGTATTTT	CASSLKNRGQGDTQYF
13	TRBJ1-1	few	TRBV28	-	TGTGCCAGCAGCCGGTGGGATGACACTGAAGCTTTCTTT	CASSRWDDTEAFF
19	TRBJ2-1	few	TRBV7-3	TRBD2	TGTGCCAGCAGCTATTGGACTAGCGGGAGGGCCAACCTGGTCAATGAGCAGTTCTTC	CASSYWTSGRANLVNEQFF
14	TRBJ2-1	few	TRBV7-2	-	TGTGCCAGCAGCTTAGCTCGGGACATCAATGAGCAGTTCTTC	CASSLARDINEQFF
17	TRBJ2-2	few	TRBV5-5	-	TGTGCCAGCAGTTCTGAAAACAGTGTCCCGAACACCGGGGAGCTGTTTTTT	CASSSENSVPNTGELFF
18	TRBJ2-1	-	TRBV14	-	TGTGCCAGCAGCCAAGTGGATTACAGGGGAGGGCAGAACAATGAGCAGTTCTTC	CASSQVDYRGGQNNEQFF
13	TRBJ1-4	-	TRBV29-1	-	TGCAGCGTCTGGACCCCAGGGAATGAAAAACTGTTTTTT	CSVWTPGNEKLFF
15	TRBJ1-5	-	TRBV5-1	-	TGCGCCAGCAGCCTGGAGGGACAACCTAATCAGCCCCAGCATTTT	CASSLEGQPNQPQHF
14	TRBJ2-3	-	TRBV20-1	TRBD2	TGCAGCACTAGGCGCGGGAGTGGCACAGATACGCAGTATTTT	CSTRRGSGTDTQYF
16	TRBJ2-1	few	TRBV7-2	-	TGTGCCAGCAGCCCCCAGGGCGGGATCTCCTACAATGAGCAGTTCTTC	CASSPQGGISYNEQFF
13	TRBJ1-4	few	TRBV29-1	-	TGCAGCGTTTCGGGCGCAACTAATGAAAAACTGTTTTTT	CSVSGATNEKLFF
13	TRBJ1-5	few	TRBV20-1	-	TGCAGTGCTAGCTGGGGTCGCAATCAGCCCCAGCATTTT	CSASWGRNQPQHF
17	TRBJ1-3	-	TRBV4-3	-	TGCGCCAGCAGCCAAGATTGGCCGGGGACCTCTGGAAACACCATATATTTT	CASSQDWPGTSGNTIYF
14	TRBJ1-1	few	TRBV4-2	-	TGTGCCAGCAGCCAAGGGGATGTGGGGACTGAAGCTTTCTTT	CASSQGDVGTEAFF
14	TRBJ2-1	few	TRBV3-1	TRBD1	TGTGCCAGCAGCGTCTGGGACAGGGTCAATGAGCAGTTCTTC	CASSVWDRVNEQFF
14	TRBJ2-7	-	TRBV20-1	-	TGCAGTGCTAGAGATCCGAACGGCTCCTACGAGCAGTACTTC	CSARDPNGSYEQYF
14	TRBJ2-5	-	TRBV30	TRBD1	TGTGCCTGGGATCCGGGACAGAAAAGAGAGACCCAGTACTTC	CAWDPGQKRETQYF
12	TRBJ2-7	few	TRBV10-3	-	TGTGCCATCAGTGAGTCGAGGACTCAACAGTACTTC	CAISESRTQQYF
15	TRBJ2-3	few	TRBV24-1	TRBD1	TGTGCCACCAGTCTCGGGACAGGGGACTTGAATACGCAGTATTTT	CATSLGTGDLNTQYF
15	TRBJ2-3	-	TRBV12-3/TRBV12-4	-	TGTGCCAGCAGTTTATTTTACGGTGGGAAAGATACGCAGTATTTT	CASSLFYGGKDTQYF
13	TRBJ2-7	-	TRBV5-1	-	TGCGCCAGCAGCTTTCGGAGCCCCTCGGAGCAGTACTTC	CASSFRSPSEQYF
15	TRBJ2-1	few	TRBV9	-	TGTGCCAGCAGCGTAGGTTCGGGCGGATACAATGAGCAGTTCTTC	CASSVGSGGYNEQFF
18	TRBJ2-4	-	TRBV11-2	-	TGTGCCAGCAGCTTTGACCCTGGACAGCTTTCAGCCAAAAACATTCAGTACTTC	CASSFDPGQLSAKNIQYF
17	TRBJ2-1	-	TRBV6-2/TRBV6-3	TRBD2	TGTGCCAGCAGTTCGGTTAGCGGGAGGGGATCCTACAATGAGCAGTTCTTC	CASSSVSGRGSYNEQFF
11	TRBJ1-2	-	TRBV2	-	TGTGCCAGCAGTGAGATATTTGGCTACACCTTC	CASSEIFGYTF
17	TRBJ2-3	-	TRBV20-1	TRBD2	TGCAGTGCTAGAGATCATCTGCTAGCGGGGCCCACAGATACGCAGTATTTT	CSARDHLLAGPTDTQYF
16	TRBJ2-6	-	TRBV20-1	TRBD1	TGCAGTGCGAGCCGGGACAGTAGCTCTGGGGCCAACGTCCTGACTTTC	CSASRDSSSGANVLTF
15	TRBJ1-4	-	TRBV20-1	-	TGCAGTGCTAGAAACTGGCAGGGAACGAGTGAAAAACTGTTTTTT	CSARNWQGTSEKLFF
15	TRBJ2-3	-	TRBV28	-	TGTGCCAGCAGCCGACCCAGCCGATACACAGATACGCAGTATTTT	CASSRPSRYTDTQYF
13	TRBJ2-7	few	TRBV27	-	TGTGCCAGCAGTCTTACCCAGTCCTACGAGCAGTACTTC	CASSLTQSYEQYF
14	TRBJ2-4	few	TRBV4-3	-	TGCGCCAGCAGCCAAGAGACGGGATCATCCATTCAGTACTTC	CASSQETGSSIQYF
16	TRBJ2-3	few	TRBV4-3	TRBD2	TGCGCCAGCAGCCAAGTGGTAGCGGGAAACACAGATACGCAGTATTTT	CASSQVVAGNTDTQYF